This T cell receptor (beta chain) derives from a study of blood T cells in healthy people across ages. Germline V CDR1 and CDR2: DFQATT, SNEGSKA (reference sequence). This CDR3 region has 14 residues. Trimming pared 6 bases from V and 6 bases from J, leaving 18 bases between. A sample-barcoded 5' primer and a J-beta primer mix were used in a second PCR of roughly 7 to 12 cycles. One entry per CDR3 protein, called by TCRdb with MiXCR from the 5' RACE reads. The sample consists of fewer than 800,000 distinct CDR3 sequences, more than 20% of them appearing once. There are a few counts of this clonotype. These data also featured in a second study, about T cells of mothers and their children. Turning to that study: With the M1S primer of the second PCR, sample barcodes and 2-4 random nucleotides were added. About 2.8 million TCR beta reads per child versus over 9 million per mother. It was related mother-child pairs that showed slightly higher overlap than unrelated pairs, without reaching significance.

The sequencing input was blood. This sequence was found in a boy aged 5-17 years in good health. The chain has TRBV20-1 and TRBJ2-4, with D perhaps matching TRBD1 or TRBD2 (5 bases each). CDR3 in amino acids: CSAGVPGPRNIQYF. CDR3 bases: TGCAGTGCCGGAGTCCCGGGACCTAGAAACATTCAGTACTTC.